This TCR beta chain was sequenced during a study of blood T cell repertoires in COVID-19. The overall study: Researchers got acute and convalescent COVID-19 samples from the United States, Italy and Spain.

Sequencing used immunoSEQ multiplex PCR; TCRdb keeps in-frame clones, though not all of them. The repertoire consists of about 500,000 clones, with roughly 89% occurring once and the leading ten covering around 0.95%. V was shortened by 4 bases and J by 1 base, with 11 bases between the two germline ends. CDR1 and CDR2 (germline): SGHVS, FNYEAQ. The CDR3 runs 14 residues. This sequence was found in a young man with COVID-19, enrolled during active disease. The gene calls are TRBV7-6 and TRBJ2-7, with D possibly TRBD2 on 6 matching bases. What was sequenced was peripheral blood. Written as DNA, the CDR3 is TGTGCCAGCAGCTCCCGGGACTGGTCCTACGAGCAGTACTTC. This codes for CASSSRDWSYEQYF. Variable domain in full (rest from reference TRBV7-6 and TRBJ2-7): GAGVSQSPRYKVTKRGQDVALRCDPISGHVSLYWYRQALGQGPEFLTYFNYEAQQDKSGLPNDRFSAERPEGSISTLTIQRTEQRDSAMYRCASSSRDWSYEQYFGPGTRLTVT.